Listed below are T cell receptor beta chains from one sample, sequenced in a study of radiotherapy plus CTLA-4 blockade in lung cancer. The assay was immunoSEQ multiplex PCR, and TCRdb's table has in-frame clones only and misses some. The profile shows 80,000 or so clones, about four fifths of them singletons. The input for sequencing was peripheral blood, taken from a patient treated with radiotherapy plus ipilimumab. All receptors derive from a human donor with non-small cell lung cancer who had a partial response to radiotherapy plus ipilimumab. Some clones in this sample may be carry-over from other donors' samples. The CDR3 runs from the conserved cysteine through the conserved F or W. The order of the fields is D gene, clone size, J gene, V gene, CDR3 DNA, CDR3 protein. A D gene is named only where the DNA matches it firmly. Size is omitted from some rows. Given values are once, few, many or a class for expanded clones.

.,.,TRBJ2-2,TRBV4-1,TGCGCCAGCAGCCTGGAGGCAGATCTCACCGGGGAGCTGTTTTTT,CASSLEADLTGELFF
TRBD1,.,TRBJ1-6,TRBV6-5,TGTGCCAGCAGGACCGTAGGACAGGCCGTTACCCCCCTCCACTTT,CASRTVGQAVTPLHF
.,.,TRBJ1-6,TRBV10-2,TGCGCCAGCTCCCGGGCGTCCTCGGGGTCCTATAATTCACCCCTCCACTTT,CASSRASSGSYNSPLHF
.,.,TRBJ2-7,TRBV28,TGTGCCAGCAGGGGGAGCCACTTAACCTACGAGCAGTACTTC,CASRGSHLTYEQYF
.,.,TRBJ1-2,TRBV28,TGTGCCAGCAGTCCTAACACACAGGGCCCCTATGGCTACACCTTC,CASSPNTQGPYGYTF
TRBD2,once,TRBJ2-7,TRBV10-3,TGTGCCATCAGTGGGGCGGGAGTCTACGAGCAGTACTTC,CAISGAGVYEQYF
TRBD1,.,TRBJ1-5,TRBV5-3,TGTGCCAGAAGCGTAGAGGTTGGGGACAGGGCCAATCAGCCCCAGCATTTT,CARSVEVGDRANQPQHF
TRBD2,.,TRBJ2-5,TRBV11-2,TGTGCCAGCGCAGCCCTGGCGGGGGGGCCGTTGATGGAGACCCAGTACTTC,CASAALAGGPLMETQYF
.,.,TRBJ1-5,TRBV6-5,TGTGCCAGCAGTTACTCGGGCAGGGTCCAGCCCCAGCATTTT,CASSYSGRVQPQHF
TRBD2,.,TRBJ2-3,TRBV7-3,TGTGCCAGCAGCTTCCAGCGGGGGGGCTTAGATACGCAGTATTTT,CASSFQRGGLDTQYF
.,.,TRBJ1-4,TRBV19,TGTGCCAGTAGCAGAAACCTTGCAACTAATGAAAAACTGTTTTTT,CASSRNLATNEKLFF
.,.,TRBJ2-5,TRBV7-3,TGTGCCAGCAGCTTAGACAGCAAGACCCAGTACTTC,CASSLDSKTQYF
.,.,TRBJ1-1,TRBV9,TGTGCCAGCAGCGTAGCCGTGAACACTGAAGCTTTCTTT,CASSVAVNTEAFF
.,few,TRBJ1-1,TRBV5-5,TGTGCCAGCAGCTTCGGGGAAGGGGCTTTCTTT,CASSFGEGAFF
.,.,TRBJ2-1,TRBV6-5,TGTGCCAGCAGCCAAAGGGGTTCCGTCGATGAGCAGTTCTTC,CASSQRGSVDEQFF
.,.,TRBJ1-5,TRBV7-8,TGTGCCAGCAGCTTAGGTGGGGGGGCTGGGCCCCAGCATTTT,CASSLGGGAGPQHF
.,.,TRBJ2-4,TRBV5-1,TGCGCCAGCAGCTTGGACCAGCGCATTCAGTACTTC,CASSLDQRIQYF
TRBD2,.,TRBJ2-2,TRBV11-2,TGTGCCAGCAGCTTACGGGGGGCGAACACCGGGGAGCTGTTTTTT,CASSLRGANTGELFF
TRBD2,.,TRBJ2-3,TRBV7-2,TGTGCCAGCAGCTTAGTTAGCGGGAACCCCCCAGATACGCAGTATTTT,CASSLVSGNPPDTQYF
.,.,TRBJ1-1,TRBV28,TGTGCCAGCAGTCCACTGGGAGACAGGACGAACACTGAAGCTTTCTTT,CASSPLGDRTNTEAFF
.,.,TRBJ1-2,TRBV6-6,TGTGCCAGCAGTTGGGGCTCCTATGGCTACACCTTC,CASSWGSYGYTF
TRBD1,.,TRBJ1-5,TRBV19,TGTGCCAGTAGTATAGCGGACAGGGGGAATCAGCCCCAGCATTTT,CASSIADRGNQPQHF
TRBD1,many,TRBJ2-1,TRBV9,TGTGCCAGCAGCGGGCCACAGGGGTCATCTTACAATGAGCAGTTCTTC,CASSGPQGSSYNEQFF
.,few,TRBJ1-5,TRBV2,TGTGCCAGCAGTGAAGGGTGGGCAGTTCGTCAGCCCCAGCATTTT,CASSEGWAVRQPQHF
TRBD1,.,TRBJ2-5,TRBV15,TGTGCCACCAGCAGAGATCGGGACAGGGCTAAAGAGACCCAGTACTTC,CATSRDRDRAKETQYF
.,.,TRBJ1-1,TRBV19,TGTGCCAGTAGACCTCTAGACAGAGGGAGGGTCACTGAAGCTTTCTTT,CASRPLDRGRVTEAFF
.,.,TRBJ2-7,TRBV28,TGTGCCAGCAGTTTCTCCTCGGGAGCCAGGCACGAGCAGTACTTC,CASSFSSGARHEQYF
TRBD1,.,TRBJ1-6,TRBV11-2,TGTGCCAGCAGCTTAGAGGGACAGGGAAGTTCACCCCTCCACTTT,CASSLEGQGSSPLHF
.,once,TRBJ2-1,TRBV28,TGTGCCAGCAGTTTAAACCGTAGGGAGAATGGGCAGTTCTTC,CASSLNRRENGQFF
TRBD2,.,TRBJ2-7,TRBV12-5,TGTGCTAGTGGTTACGAGGGGGTCGCTAGCGGGGGAATCTCCTACGAGCAGTACTTC,CASGYEGVASGGISYEQYF
TRBD2,.,TRBJ2-1,TRBV10-3,TGTGCCATCAGTTTAGCGGGAGAGGGGGAGCAGTTCTTC,CAISLAGEGEQFF
TRBD1,.,TRBJ1-1,TRBV11-3,TGTGCCAGCAGCATGGGACAGTGGAACACTGAAGCTTTCTTT,CASSMGQWNTEAFF
.,.,TRBJ2-3,TRBV6-4,TGTGCCAGCAGTGCGACTAGTTCAGATACGCAGTATTTT,CASSATSSDTQYF
TRBD2,few,TRBJ2-7,TRBV7-9,TGTGCCAGCAGCTTGCCCTCGGGGGGGAAGCAATACGAGCAGTACTTC,CASSLPSGGKQYEQYF
.,.,TRBJ2-2,TRBV29-1,TGCAGCGTTGACAGATCGAACACCGGGGAGCTGTTTTTT,CSVDRSNTGELFF
.,.,TRBJ2-5,TRBV19,TGTGCCAGTACCAAGTCAGGGCAAGAGACCCAGTACTTC,CASTKSGQETQYF
.,.,TRBJ2-5,TRBV6-6,TGTGCCAGCAGTTACTCCGGGACTCCAGAGACCCAGTACTTC,CASSYSGTPETQYF
.,once,TRBJ2-5,TRBV11-3,TGTGCCAGCAGCTTAGAACTAGTTCAAGAGACCCAGTACTTC,CASSLELVQETQYF
TRBD2,.,TRBJ2-2,TRBV5-8,TGTGCCAGCAGCTTGGTTGGTTACGGACTAGCGGGAGTCGACACCGGGGAGCTGTTTTTT,CASSLVGYGLAGVDTGELFF
.,few,TRBJ1-1,TRBV7-8,TGTGCCAGCAGCTTTGGAGTGCGCACTGAAGCTTTCTTT,CASSFGVRTEAFF
.,few,TRBJ2-7,TRBV28,TGTGCCAGCAGTCCCCCTCTTGTCTCCGAGCAGTACTTC,CASSPPLVSEQYF
TRBD2,.,TRBJ2-1,TRBV6-4,TGTGCCAGCAGTGGACTAGCGGGAAACAATGAGCAGTTCTTC,CASSGLAGNNEQFF
.,few,TRBJ2-7,TRBV5-4,TGTGCCAGCAGCCGGAAAGGGGTGGTTTACGAGCAGTACTTC,CASSRKGVVYEQYF
TRBD1,.,TRBJ1-4,TRBV5-1,TGCGCCAGCAGCTTGGCAGGGGGCGAGGAAAAACTGTTTTTT,CASSLAGGEEKLFF
TRBD1,.,TRBJ1-2,TRBV5-1,TGCGCCAGCGGGTTTCTTGACAGGGGGAGCAATGGCTACACCTTC,CASGFLDRGSNGYTF
.,.,TRBJ2-1,TRBV6-5,TGTGCCAGCAGTTACGCCGGGAGTCCCTACAATGAGCAGTTCTTC,CASSYAGSPYNEQFF
TRBD2,.,TRBJ2-7,TRBV2,TGTGCCAGCACCTATAGCGGGGACCTACAGCAGTACTTC,CASTYSGDLQQYF
.,.,TRBJ1-2,TRBV9,TGTGCCAGCAGCGTTTCCCCCGGACTGGGCTATGGCTACACCTTC,CASSVSPGLGYGYTF
.,.,TRBJ2-7,TRBV18,TGTGCCAGCTCACCGGCGCAGGGCTACGAGCAGTACTTC,CASSPAQGYEQYF
TRBD1,.,TRBJ1-1,TRBV19,TGTGCTAGTAGTATCGGCAGGGGGCGGACTGAAGCTTTCTTT,CASSIGRGRTEAFF
TRBD2,.,TRBJ2-5,TRBV9,TGTGCCAGCAGCGGGGGCATCCTAGCGGGGTACCAAGAGACCCAGTACTTC,CASSGGILAGYQETQYF
.,.,TRBJ2-5,TRBV18,TGTGCCAGCTCACTAGGACTGAAAGAGACCCAGTACTTC,CASSLGLKETQYF
TRBD2,.,TRBJ2-1,TRBV7-6,TGTGCCAGCAGCTCCGGGCCGGCGGGGGGGCCTCATGAGCAGTTCTTC,CASSSGPAGGPHEQFF
.,.,TRBJ1-3,TRBV4-1,TGCGCCAGCAGCCAAGATGAAGCACTAAACACCATATATTTT,CASSQDEALNTIYF
.,few,TRBJ1-2,TRBV19,TGTGCCAGTAGTACTAGACAGAGCTTGGTGGGCTACACCTTC,CASSTRQSLVGYTF
TRBD1,.,TRBJ2-1,TRBV11-3,TGTGCCAGCAGCTCAGGACAGGCCTATTACAATGAGCAGTTCTTC,CASSSGQAYYNEQFF
TRBD1,once,TRBJ2-1,TRBV2,TGTGCCAGCAGTGAAGAACGGGCCGGGACAGGGCAGTTCTTC,CASSEERAGTGQFF